The 3 T cell receptor beta chains listed next were all sequenced from one sample in a study of blood T cell repertoires in COVID-19. Profiling relied on immunoSEQ multiplex PCR, and the TCRdb table lists in-frame clones only, not all of them. This sample carries some 140,000 clones, about 85% of them seen once, and the ten largest clones take about 4.3%. The sample consisted of peripheral blood. The source is a human donor in a cohort sampled during active COVID-19.

CDR3 nucleotides: TGTGCCAGTAGTATCGGGGTAATCACCGGGGAGCTGTTTTTT. Translated: CASSIGVITGELFF. The V call is TRBV19, the J call TRBJ2-2, with D perhaps matching TRBD2 (5 bases). Per the germline V gene, CDR1 is LNHDA and CDR2 is SQIVND (reference sequence). CDR3 length: 14 residues. Trimming stripped 3 bases from V and 4 bases from J, with 9 bases between.

The V and J genes are TRBV11-2 and TRBJ2-6; D is possibly TRBD2 (5 bases). CDR3 length: 15 residues. Germline assignment: CDR1 SGHAT and CDR2 FQNNGV. Trimming left V 7 bases short and J 0 bases short, with 10 bases between. As DNA, the CDR3 is TGTGCCAGCACCCGGACTGTCTCTGGGGCCAACGTCCTGACTTTC. Translation: CASTRTVSGANVLTF.

The gene calls are TRBV6-1 and TRBJ1-2; the D is unclear. Germline loops: CDR1 MNHNS, CDR2 SASEGT. With 2 bases removed from V and 5 bases from J, the gap between germline ends came to 9 bases. This CDR3 is 13 amino acids long. The chain's CDR3 is CASSELAYYGYTF. DNA of the CDR3: TGTGCCAGCAGTGAACTAGCCTATTATGGCTACACCTTC.